The 13 T cell receptor beta chains below all came from one sample that was sequenced in a study of T cells expressing NK-cell markers. TCRdb reworked the 5' RACE reads into one entry per CDR3 protein, no DNA. The table for this sample gives roughly 390,000 distinct CDR3 sequences. Material for sequencing was blood T cells: a sorted CD56 or NKG2C T cell subset, CD4+ or CD8+ T cells, or bulk PBMC T cells (not recorded which). These receptors were collected from a woman aged 45-65 years in good health.

This chain connects TRBV5-1 to TRBJ2-2; TCRdb selects TRBD2, and the lack of DNA leaves this call unchecked. Germline CDR1 is SGHRS and CDR2 is YFSETQ. CDR3 length equals 17 residues. The CDR3 sequence is CASCPGDSQVSTGELFF.

The rearrangement uses TRBV10-3 and TRBJ2-3; there is no DNA to check the TCRdb D call of TRBD1. In germline, CDR1 is ENHRY, CDR2 SYGVKD. The CDR3 extends over 14 amino acids. This CDR3 is CAISESGQSDTQYF.

The rearrangement uses TRBV6-1 and TRBJ2-7; no DNA is available, so the TRBD2 call from TCRdb remains unchecked. CDR3 length equals 14 residues. CDR1 is MNHNS and CDR2 is SASEGT in the germline V gene. CDR3 sequence: CASSSASGRDEQYF.

The CDR3 reads CASSQDQSGIGELFF. The chain uses TRBV4-1 and TRBJ2-2; the TRBD1 assignment by TCRdb is unverifiable without DNA. This CDR3 contains 15 residues. CDR1 is MGHRA, CDR2 YSYEKL, per germline.

The chain recombines TRBV5-5 with TRBJ1-1. This CDR3 region has 14 residues. The germline V gene encodes CDR1 SGHKS and CDR2 YYEKEE (reference sequence). The CDR3 sequence is CASSFYWQNTEAFF. The full variable domain, in which reference TRBV5-5 and TRBJ1-1 provide the parts outside the CDR3, is DAGVTQSPTHLIKTRGQQVTLRCSPISGHKSVSWYQQVLGQGPQFIFQYYEKEERGRGNFPDRFSARQFPNYSSELNVNALLLGDSALYLCASSFYWQNTEAFFGQGTRLTVV.

The chain uses TRBV6-5 and TRBJ1-1. The CDR3 is made up of 18 amino acids. Germline loops: CDR1 MNHEY, CDR2 SVGAGI. The CDR3 here is CASSYQGPQYRLNTEAFF.

The CDR3 sequence is CASSIGTASSTRYNEQFF. This sequence joins TRBV19 and TRBJ2-1; TCRdb's D call of TRBD1 is untestable without DNA. The CDR3 has 18 residues. Germline lookup yields CDR1 LNHDA and CDR2 SQIVND (reference sequence). The variable domain in full, with the rest retrieved from reference TRBV19 and TRBJ2-1, is DGGITQSPKYLFRKEGQNVTLSCEQNLNHDAMYWYRQDPGQGLRLIYYSQIVNDFQKGDIAEGYSVSREKKESFPLTVTSAQKNPTAFYLCASSIGTASSTRYNEQFFGPGTRLTVL.

This chain uses TRBV11-3 with TRBJ2-5; TCRdb indicates TRBD1, and absent DNA this call remains unverified. Germline V gene data show CDR1 as SGHNT and CDR2 as YENEEA. This CDR3 is 14 amino acids long. This CDR3 is CASSPRTNAETQYF. The whole variable domain, remainder taken from reference TRBV11-3 and TRBJ2-5, is EAGVVQSPRYKIIEKKQPVAFWCNPISGHNTLYWYLQNLGQGPELLIRYENEEAVDDSQLPKDRFSAERLKGVDSTLKIQPAELGDSAVYLCASSPRTNAETQYFGPGTRLLVL.

The rearrangement uses TRBV18 and TRBJ1-3. The CDR3 loop spans 16 amino acids. Germline lookup yields CDR1 KGHSH and CDR2 LQKENI. CDR3 region: CASSQRTPDSGNTIYF.

The V gene is TRBV11-2, the J gene TRBJ2-1; checking the TCRdb D call of TRBD1 is not possible without DNA. Germline V gene lookup returns CDR1 SGHAT and CDR2 FQNNGV. This CDR3 contains 15 residues. The CDR3 sequence is CASSLRGSPYNEQFF.

The rearrangement links TRBV2 to TRBJ2-5. The CDR3 has 13 residues. Germline loops: CDR1 SNHLY, CDR2 FYNNEI. CDR3 residues: CASSANIQETQYF. Combining the CDR3 with reference TRBV2 and TRBJ2-5 gives the whole variable domain EPEVTQTPSHQVTQMGQEVILRCVPISNHLYFYWYRQILGQKVEFLVSFYNNEISEKSEIFDDQFSVERPDGSNFTLKIRSTKLEDSAMYFCASSANIQETQYFGPGTRLLVL.

The V gene is TRBV19, the J gene TRBJ2-5; TCRdb calls TRBD1, which cannot be checked without DNA. CDR3 length: 14 amino acids. The germline CDR1 and CDR2 sequences are LNHDA and SQIVND (reference sequence). The CDR3 loop is CASSEQGIGETQYF. The full variable domain, rest sourced from reference TRBV19 and TRBJ2-5, is DGGITQSPKYLFRKEGQNVTLSCEQNLNHDAMYWYRQDPGQGLRLIYYSQIVNDFQKGDIAEGYSVSREKKESFPLTVTSAQKNPTAFYLCASSEQGIGETQYFGPGTRLLVL.

The chain links TRBV19 to TRBJ2-1. CDR3 length equals 17 residues. Germline CDR1 and CDR2: LNHDA and SQIVND (reference sequence). The CDR3 region is CASSIRRPDGSYNEQFF.